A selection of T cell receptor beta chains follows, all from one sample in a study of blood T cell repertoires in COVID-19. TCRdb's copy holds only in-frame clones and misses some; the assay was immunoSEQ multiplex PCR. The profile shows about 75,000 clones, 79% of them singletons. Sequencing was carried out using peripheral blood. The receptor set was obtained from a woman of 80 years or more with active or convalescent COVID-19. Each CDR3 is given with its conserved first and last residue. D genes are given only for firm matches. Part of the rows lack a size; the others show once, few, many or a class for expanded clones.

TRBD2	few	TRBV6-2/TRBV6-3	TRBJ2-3	TGTGCCAGCAGCCCAAACCTAGCGGGAGGGCCGCCAGATACGCAGTATTTT	CASSPNLAGGPPDTQYF
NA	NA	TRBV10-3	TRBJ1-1	TGTGCCATCAGCGAAGGGCGAACAGGGTCGACTGAAGCTTTCTTT	CAISEGRTGSTEAFF
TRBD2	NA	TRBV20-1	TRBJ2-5	TGCAGTGCTAGTAAATCGGCGGGAGAGAAGACCCAGTACTTC	CSASKSAGEKTQYF
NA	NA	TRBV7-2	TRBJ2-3	TGTGCCAGCAGCTTAGTCCCCGCGGGGGCCAGCACAGATACGCAGTATTTT	CASSLVPAGASTDTQYF
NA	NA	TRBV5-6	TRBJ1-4	TGTGCCAGCAGCCGCAGGACAGCCGGCCGGATAAGAGAAAAACTGTTTTTT	CASSRRTAGRIREKLFF
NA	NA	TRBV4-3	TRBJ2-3	TGCGCCAGCAGCCAAGATCCGGGGGGCTGGACAGATACGCAGTATTTT	CASSQDPGGWTDTQYF
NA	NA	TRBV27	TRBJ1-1	TGTGCCAGCAGTTTAGAAGGGGATCACGATGAAGCTTTCTTT	CASSLEGDHDEAFF
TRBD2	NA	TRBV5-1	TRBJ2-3	TGCGCCAGCAGCAGCCAACCCCTGGGTAGCGGGACTACAGATACGCAGTATTTT	CASSSQPLGSGTTDTQYF
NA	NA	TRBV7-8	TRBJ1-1	TGTGCCAGCAGCTCGGACACCGACATCAACACTGAAGCTTTCTTT	CASSSDTDINTEAFF
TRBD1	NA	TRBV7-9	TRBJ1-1	TGTGCCAGCAGCACAGGGGACAGGGCTTACACTGAAGCTTTCTTT	CASSTGDRAYTEAFF
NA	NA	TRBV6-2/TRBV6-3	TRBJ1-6	TGTGCCAGCAGTTACTTCTGGGTGACGGGTCCGCCACCCCTCCACTTT	CASSYFWVTGPPPLHF
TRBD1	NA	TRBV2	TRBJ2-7	TGTGCCAGCAGTGAAAACCGGGACAGGGAGCACTTC	CASSENRDREHF
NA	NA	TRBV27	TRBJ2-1	TGTGCCAGCACCAAGGAACAGAACCGATACAATGAGCAGTTCTTC	CASTKEQNRYNEQFF
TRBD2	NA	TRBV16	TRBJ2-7	TGTGCCAGCAGCCAATCTCTGATGTTGGGGACTAGCGGGCGCCTCTCCTACGAGCAGTACTTC	CASSQSLMLGTSGRLSYEQYF
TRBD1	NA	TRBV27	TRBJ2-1	TGTGCCAGCAGTTTAGCCGGGACAGGGTTTTACAATGAGCAGTTCTTC	CASSLAGTGFYNEQFF
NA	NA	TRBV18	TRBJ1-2	TGTGCCAGCTCACCAGAGCGGATGCGCCATGGCTACACCTTC	CASSPERMRHGYTF
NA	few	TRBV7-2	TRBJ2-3	TGTGCCAGCAGCTTACAGGCACTAGCTAGCACAGATACGCAGTATTTT	CASSLQALASTDTQYF
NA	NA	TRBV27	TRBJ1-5	TGTGCCAGCAGAAGTAGACAGAGTAGCAATCAGCCCCAGCATTTT	CASRSRQSSNQPQHF
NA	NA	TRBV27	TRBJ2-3	TGTGCCAGCAGTCATAACAGGTTTTCTAGCACAGATACGCAGTATTTT	CASSHNRFSSTDTQYF
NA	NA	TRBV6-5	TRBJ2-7	TGTGCCAGCCGCCGGACATGGGGCAACTACGAGCAGTACTTC	CASRRTWGNYEQYF
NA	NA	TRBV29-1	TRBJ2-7	TGCAGCGTATTCGGGGAAAATTCGCGAGAGCAGTACTTC	CSVFGENSREQYF
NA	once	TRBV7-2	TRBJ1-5	TGTGCCAGCAGCTTAGGCCCTACAGGGCCCGAGGGGACCCAGCATTTT	CASSLGPTGPEGTQHF
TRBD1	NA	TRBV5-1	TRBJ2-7	TGCGCCAGCAGCTTGGGGGGGACAGGGTCCTACGAGCAGTACTTC	CASSLGGTGSYEQYF
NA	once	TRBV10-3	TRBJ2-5	TGTGCCATCAGCAAACAGGAGGGGACCCAGTACTTC	CAISKQEGTQYF
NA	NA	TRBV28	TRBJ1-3	TGTGGTTTCTCACAAACAGGTCCCTCTGGAAACACCATATATTTT	CGFSQTGPSGNTIYF
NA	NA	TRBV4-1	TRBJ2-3	TGCGCCAGCAGCCAAGTGGGGGGACGGGATACGCAGTATTTT	CASSQVGGRDTQYF
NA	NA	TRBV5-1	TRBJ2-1	TGCGCCAGCAGCTCTACTGCATACAATGAGCAGTTCTTC	CASSSTAYNEQFF
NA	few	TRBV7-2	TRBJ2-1	TGTGCCAGCAGCTTAGGAGTTATGCGGGATGGGCTCTTC	CASSLGVMRDGLF
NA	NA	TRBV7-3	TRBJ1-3	TGTGCCAGCAGCTTGGGAGGGGGATCTGGAAACACCATATATTTT	CASSLGGGSGNTIYF
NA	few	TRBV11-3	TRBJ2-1	TGTGCCAGCAGCTTGGGACAAGGGGATGAGCAGTTCTTC	CASSLGQGDEQFF
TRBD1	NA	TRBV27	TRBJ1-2	TGTGCCAGCAGACCGGGACAGGGTGAAGGCTACACCTTC	CASRPGQGEGYTF
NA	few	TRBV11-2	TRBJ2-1	TGTGCCAGCAGCTTAGTACTAGCCGGTGAGCAGTTCTTC	CASSLVLAGEQFF
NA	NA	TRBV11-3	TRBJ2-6	TGTGCCAGCAGCAATGGACCTGGGGCCGGGGCCAACGTCCTGACTTTC	CASSNGPGAGANVLTF
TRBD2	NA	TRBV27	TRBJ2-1	TGTGCCAGCAGTCTAACGACTAGCGGGACCGCCCCGGGCAATGAGCAGTTCTTC	CASSLTTSGTAPGNEQFF
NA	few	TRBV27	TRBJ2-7	TGTGCCAGCGCATTAAACAGGAGTCCCTCCGAGCAGTACTTC	CASALNRSPSEQYF
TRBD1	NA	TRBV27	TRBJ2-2	TGTGCCAGCAGTTTAACCCCCGGGACAGCACTTTTTGGGGAGCTGTTTTTT	CASSLTPGTALFGELFF